This T cell receptor beta chain was sequenced during a study of vaccination effects on CD4 cells after COVID-19. As for the study in general: Antigen-specific CD4+ T cells expanded by the ViraFEST assay with viral peptide pools were then sequenced. All study participants received two doses of BNT162b2 or mRNA-1273 vaccine.

CD4+ T cells were isolated after 10 days of culture. Cultures received IL-2 medium that replaced half the medium on days 3 and 7. Sequenced by immunoSEQ multiplex PCR; TCRdb stores in-frame clones only, minus some. The sample lists tens of thousands of clones, about four fifths occurring once. Study-wide results and limits: Of the vaccine-induced clones from healthy vaccinees, merely 1 of 255 recognized common cold coronaviruses as well.

In regard to this clone: The antigen remains undetermined.

V shed 2 bases, J shed 2 bases, and the junction held 0 bases outside the gene matches. The CDR3 extends over 14 amino acids. Germline CDR1 SGHRS, CDR2 YFSETQ. The V call is TRBV5-1, the J call TRBJ2-7; 11 bases agree with TRBD2. The receptor comes from a human donor who received a COVID-19 vaccine. The specimen was CD4+ T cells from PBMCs cultured without peptide, collected before COVID-19 vaccination. The CDR3 DNA reads TGCGCCAGCAGCTTTAGCGGGGGGGCCTACGAGCAGTACTTC. Protein: CASSFSGGAYEQYF.